This T cell receptor beta chain was retrieved from a study of blood T cell repertoires in COVID-19. About the research overall: The United States, Italy and Spain provided the acute and convalescent COVID-19 samples. Sources were T cells, B-cell-depleted T cells, or PBMCs; the material itself was cDNA or gDNA.

Participant ages covered roughly 18 to 89 years across 20 to 25 US areas. As processed by the authors: By means of reference gene primer amplification, nucleated cell counts were estimated. The assay was immunoSEQ multiplex PCR, and TCRdb's table has in-frame clones only and misses some. The V and J calls and the clone size are those of that table, but D and trimming were determined from the DNA. The sample holds about 210,000 clones, 65% to 90% seen once. Trimming pared 2 bases from V and 12 bases from J, leaving 22 bases between. The CDR3 is 15 amino acids. Germline V gene data show CDR1 as KGHDR and CDR2 as SFDVKD. This clone has just a few counts.

This chain links TRBV24-1 with TRBJ2-7; weak D call: TRBD2 (6 bases). The sequence was collected from a woman in her 30s who had been exposed to COVID-19. Sequencing input: PBMCs or T cells enriched from blood (not recorded which). The CDR3 nucleotides read TGTGCCACCAGTGATTCCGGGACTTGGGGTTCGGGTCTGTACTTC. Amino acids: CATSDSGTWGSGLYF.